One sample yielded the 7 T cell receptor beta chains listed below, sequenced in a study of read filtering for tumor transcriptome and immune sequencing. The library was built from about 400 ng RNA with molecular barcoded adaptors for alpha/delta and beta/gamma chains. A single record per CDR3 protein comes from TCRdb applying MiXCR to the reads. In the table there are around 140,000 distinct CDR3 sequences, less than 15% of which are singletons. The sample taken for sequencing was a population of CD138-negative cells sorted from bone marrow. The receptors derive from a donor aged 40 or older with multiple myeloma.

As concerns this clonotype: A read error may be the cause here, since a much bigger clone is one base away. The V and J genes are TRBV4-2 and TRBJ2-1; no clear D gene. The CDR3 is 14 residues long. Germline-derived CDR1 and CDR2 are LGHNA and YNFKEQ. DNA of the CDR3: TGTGCCAGCGGCCAAGTCTCTGAAATCTATGAGCAGTTCTTC. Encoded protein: CASGQVSEIYEQFF.

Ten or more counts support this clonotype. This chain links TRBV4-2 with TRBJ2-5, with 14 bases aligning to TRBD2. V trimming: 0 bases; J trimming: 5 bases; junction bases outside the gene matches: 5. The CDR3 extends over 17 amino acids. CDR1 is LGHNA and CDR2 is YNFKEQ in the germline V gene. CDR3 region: CASSQEGLAGVHETQYF. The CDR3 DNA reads TGTGCCAGCAGCCAAGAGGGACTAGCGGGAGTTCACGAGACCCAGTACTTC.

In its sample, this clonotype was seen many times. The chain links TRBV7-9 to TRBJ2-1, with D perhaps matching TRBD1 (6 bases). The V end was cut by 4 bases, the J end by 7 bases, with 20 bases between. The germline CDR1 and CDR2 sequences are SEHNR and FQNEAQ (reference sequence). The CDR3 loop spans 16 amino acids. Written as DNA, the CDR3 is TGTGCCAGCAGCTCAGCACAGGGAGCCATTCTAAATGAGCAGTTCTTC. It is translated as CASSSAQGAILNEQFF. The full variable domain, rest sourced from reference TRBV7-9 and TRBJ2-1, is DTGVSQNPRHKITKRGQNVTFRCDPISEHNRLYWYRQTLGQGPEFLTYFQNEAQLEKSRLLSDRFSAERPKGSFSTLEIQRTEQGDSAMYLCASSSAQGAILNEQFFGPGTRLTVL.

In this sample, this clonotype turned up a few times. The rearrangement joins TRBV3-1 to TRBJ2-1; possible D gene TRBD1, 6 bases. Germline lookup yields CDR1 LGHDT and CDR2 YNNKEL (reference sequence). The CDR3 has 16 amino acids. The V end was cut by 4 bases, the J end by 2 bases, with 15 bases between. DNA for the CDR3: TGTGCCAGCAGCCGTACCGGGACACTGACCTACAATGAGCAGTTCTTC. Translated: CASSRTGTLTYNEQFF.

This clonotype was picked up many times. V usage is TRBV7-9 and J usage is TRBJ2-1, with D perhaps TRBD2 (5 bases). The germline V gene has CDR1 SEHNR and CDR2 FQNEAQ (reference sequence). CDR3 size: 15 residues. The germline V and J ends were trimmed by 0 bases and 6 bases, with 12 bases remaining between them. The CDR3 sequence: CASSLAKLVPNEQFF. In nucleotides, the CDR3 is TGTGCCAGCAGCTTAGCAAAACTAGTTCCCAATGAGCAGTTCTTC.

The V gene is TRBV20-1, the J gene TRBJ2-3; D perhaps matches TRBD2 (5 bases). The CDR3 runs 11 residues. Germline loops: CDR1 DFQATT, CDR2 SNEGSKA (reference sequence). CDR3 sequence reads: CNARGGDTQYF. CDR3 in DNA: TGCAATGCGAGAGGAGGAGATACGCAGTATTTT.

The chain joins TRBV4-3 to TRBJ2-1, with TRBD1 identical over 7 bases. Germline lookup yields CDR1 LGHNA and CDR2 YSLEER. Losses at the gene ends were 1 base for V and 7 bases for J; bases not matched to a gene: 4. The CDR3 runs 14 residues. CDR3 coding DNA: TGCGCCAGCAGCCAAGTGGGGACAGATAATGAGCAGTTCTTC. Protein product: CASSQVGTDNEQFF.